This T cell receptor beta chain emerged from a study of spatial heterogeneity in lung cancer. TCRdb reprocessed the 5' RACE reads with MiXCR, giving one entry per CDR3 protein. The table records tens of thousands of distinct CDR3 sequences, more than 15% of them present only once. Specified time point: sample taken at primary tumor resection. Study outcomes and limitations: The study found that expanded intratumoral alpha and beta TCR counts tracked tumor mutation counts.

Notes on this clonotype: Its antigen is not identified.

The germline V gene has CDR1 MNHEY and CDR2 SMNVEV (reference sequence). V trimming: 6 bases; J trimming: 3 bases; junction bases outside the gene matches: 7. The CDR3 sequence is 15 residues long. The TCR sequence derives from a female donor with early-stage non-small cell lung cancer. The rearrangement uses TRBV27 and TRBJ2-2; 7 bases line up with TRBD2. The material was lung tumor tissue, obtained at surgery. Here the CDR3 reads CASRVGGHHTGELFF. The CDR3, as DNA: TGTGCCAGCAGGGTGGGAGGGCACCACACCGGGGAGCTGTTTTTT.